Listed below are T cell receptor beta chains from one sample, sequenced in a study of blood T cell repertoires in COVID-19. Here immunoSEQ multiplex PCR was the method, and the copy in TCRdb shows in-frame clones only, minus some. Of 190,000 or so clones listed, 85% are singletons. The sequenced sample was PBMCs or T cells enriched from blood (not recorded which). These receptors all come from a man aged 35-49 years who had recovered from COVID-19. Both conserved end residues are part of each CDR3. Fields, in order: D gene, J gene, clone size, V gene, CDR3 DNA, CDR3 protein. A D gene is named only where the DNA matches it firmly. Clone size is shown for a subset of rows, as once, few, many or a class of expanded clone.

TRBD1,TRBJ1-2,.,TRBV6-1,TGTGCCAGCAGTGGCGACCGGGACAGGGGGCCCGGGGACTATGGCTACACCTTC,CASSGDRDRGPGDYGYTF
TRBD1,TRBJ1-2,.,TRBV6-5,TGTGCCAGCAGGGCGGACAGGGTAGATGGCTACACCTTC,CASRADRVDGYTF
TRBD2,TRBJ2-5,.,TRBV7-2,TGTGCCAGCAGTATCTTAAGCGGGAGGAATCAAGAGACCCAGTACTTC,CASSILSGRNQETQYF
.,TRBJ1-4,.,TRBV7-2,TGTGCCAGCAGCTTCGGCCTAGTTGCAACTAATGAAAAACTGTTTTTT,CASSFGLVATNEKLFF
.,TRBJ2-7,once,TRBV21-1,TGTGCCAGCAGCCAAACCGGACAGGGTGGTTCCTACGAGCAGTACTTC,CASSQTGQGGSYEQYF
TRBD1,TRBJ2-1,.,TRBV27,TGTGCCAGCAGTATGGGACAGGGGCCCTACAATGAGCAGTTCTTC,CASSMGQGPYNEQFF
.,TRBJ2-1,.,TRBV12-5,TGTGCTAGTGGTTTGCAGGGTCTTGAGCAGTTCTTC,CASGLQGLEQFF
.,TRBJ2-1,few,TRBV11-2,TGTGCCAGCAGCTTAACTTACAATGAGCAGTTCTTC,CASSLTYNEQFF
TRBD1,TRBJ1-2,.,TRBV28,TGTGCCAGCCACCCCCAAGGACAGGGCGTATTCTATGGCTACACCTTC,CASHPQGQGVFYGYTF
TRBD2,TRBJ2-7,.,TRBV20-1,TGCAGTGCTAGTGCGGGAGGCGTGACCTACGAGCAGTACTTC,CSASAGGVTYEQYF
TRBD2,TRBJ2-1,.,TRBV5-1,TGCGCCAGCAGCTTGCGACAGCGGGAAGGCTACAATGAGCAGTTCTTC,CASSLRQREGYNEQFF
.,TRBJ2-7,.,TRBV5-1,TGCGCCGGCAGCTTGTCTTCAGGTCCAACCTACGAGCAGTACTTC,CAGSLSSGPTYEQYF
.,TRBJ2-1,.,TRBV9,TGTGCCAGCAGCGCGCCTAGGGGGTGGAATGAGCAGTTCTTC,CASSAPRGWNEQFF
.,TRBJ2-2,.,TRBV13,TGTGCCACCCCTCGGGGGGCTCACACCGGGGAGCTGTTTTTT,CATPRGAHTGELFF
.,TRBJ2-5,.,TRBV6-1,TGTGCCAGCAGTGAAGAGGCAGGCCGACAAGAGACCCAGTACTTC,CASSEEAGRQETQYF
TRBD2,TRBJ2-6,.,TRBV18,TGTGCCAGCTCCGATAGCGGGAACCTTGCTTTCTCTGGGGCCAACGTCCTGACTTTC,CASSDSGNLAFSGANVLTF
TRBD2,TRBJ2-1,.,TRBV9,TGTGCCAGCAGCCCTGGATTAGCGGGACCCTACAATGAGCAGTTCTTC,CASSPGLAGPYNEQFF
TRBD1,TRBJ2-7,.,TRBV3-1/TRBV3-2,TGTGCCAGCAGCCACCCCGGACAGGGCAGCTCCTACGAGCAGTACTTC,CASSHPGQGSSYEQYF
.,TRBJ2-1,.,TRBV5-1,TGCGCCAGCAGCTTGAGTGTTCTCCTCGAGAGTAATGAGCAGTTCTTC,CASSLSVLLESNEQFF
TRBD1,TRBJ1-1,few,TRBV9,TGTGCCAGCAGCTCTTTGACCGGGACAGGGGTCCCTGAAGCTTTCTTT,CASSSLTGTGVPEAFF
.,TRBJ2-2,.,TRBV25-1,TGTGCCAGCACGTACACCGGGGAGCTGTTTTTT,CASTYTGELFF
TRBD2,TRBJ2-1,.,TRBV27,TGTGCCAGCAGTCTGACTAGCGGCCTGGGTCCGGAGCAGTTCTTC,CASSLTSGLGPEQFF
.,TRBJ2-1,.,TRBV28,TGTGCCAGCAGTCCCCCCCGCAATGAGCAGTTCTTC,CASSPPRNEQFF